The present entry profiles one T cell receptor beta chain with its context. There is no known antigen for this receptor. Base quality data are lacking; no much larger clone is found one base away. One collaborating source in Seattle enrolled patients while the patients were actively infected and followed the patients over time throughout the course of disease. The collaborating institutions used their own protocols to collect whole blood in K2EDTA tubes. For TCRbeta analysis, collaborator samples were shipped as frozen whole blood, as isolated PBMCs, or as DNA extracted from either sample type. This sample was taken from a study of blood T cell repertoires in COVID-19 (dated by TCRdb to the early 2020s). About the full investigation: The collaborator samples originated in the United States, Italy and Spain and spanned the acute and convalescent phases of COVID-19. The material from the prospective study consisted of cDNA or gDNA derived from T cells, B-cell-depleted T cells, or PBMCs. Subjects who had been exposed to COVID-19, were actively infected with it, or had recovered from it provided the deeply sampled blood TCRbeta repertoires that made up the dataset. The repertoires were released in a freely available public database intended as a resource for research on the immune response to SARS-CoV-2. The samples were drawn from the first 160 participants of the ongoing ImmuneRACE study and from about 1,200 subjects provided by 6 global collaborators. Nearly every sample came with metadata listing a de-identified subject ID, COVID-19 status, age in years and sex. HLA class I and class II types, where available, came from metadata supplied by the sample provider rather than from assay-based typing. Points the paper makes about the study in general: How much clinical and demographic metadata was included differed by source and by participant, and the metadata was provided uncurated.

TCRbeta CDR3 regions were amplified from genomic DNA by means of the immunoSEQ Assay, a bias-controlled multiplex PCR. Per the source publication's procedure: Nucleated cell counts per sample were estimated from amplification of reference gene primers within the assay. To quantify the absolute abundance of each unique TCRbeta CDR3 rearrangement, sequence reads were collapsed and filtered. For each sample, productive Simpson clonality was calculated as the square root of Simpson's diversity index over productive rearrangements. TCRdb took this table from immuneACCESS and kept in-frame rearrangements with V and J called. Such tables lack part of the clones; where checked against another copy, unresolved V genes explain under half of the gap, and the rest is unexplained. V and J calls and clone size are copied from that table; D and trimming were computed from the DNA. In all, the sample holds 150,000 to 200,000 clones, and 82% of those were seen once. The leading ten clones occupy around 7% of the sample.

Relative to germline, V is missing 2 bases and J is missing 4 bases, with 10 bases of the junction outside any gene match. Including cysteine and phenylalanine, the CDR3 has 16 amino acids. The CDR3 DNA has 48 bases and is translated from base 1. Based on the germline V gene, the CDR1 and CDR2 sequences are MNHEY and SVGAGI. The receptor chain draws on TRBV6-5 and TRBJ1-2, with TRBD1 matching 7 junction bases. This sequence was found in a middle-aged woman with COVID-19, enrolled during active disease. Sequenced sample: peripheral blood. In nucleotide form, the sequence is TGTGCCAGCAGTTACCCACGGGGACAGACAGGCTATGGCTACACCTTC. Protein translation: CASSYPRGQTGYGYTF.